This T cell receptor beta chain stems from a study of blood T cell repertoires in COVID-19. The repertoire was sequenced with immunoSEQ multiplex PCR; TCRdb's copy has only in-frame clones and lacks some. The sample comprises approximately 130,000 clones, more than 80% of which are singletons, and around 4% rests with the top ten. Germline-derived CDR1 and CDR2 are MNHEY and SVGEGT. This CDR3 is 17 amino acids long. Trimming removed 2 bases from V and 3 bases from J; junction bases left unmatched: 10. This clonotype was obtained from a human donor in a cohort sampled during active COVID-19. Sequencing was done on a sample of peripheral blood. The chain employs TRBV6-2 or TRBV6-3 and TRBJ2-3, with 8 nucleotides matching TRBD1. In DNA, the CDR3 is TGTGCCAGCAGTTACGATTTTCGCCAGGGGGCAACAGATACGCAGTATTTT. This translates into CASSYDFRQGATDTQYF.